One sample yielded the 19 T cell receptor beta chains listed below, sequenced in a study of T cells in Graves' hyperthyroidism and ophthalmopathy. Amplified regions were TCR beta CDR3 sequences from RNA transcripts. Researchers ran a first-round RT-PCR on the TCR CDR3 using the HTBI primer set. TCRdb reprocessed the multiplex PCR reads with MiXCR, giving one entry per CDR3 protein. The table includes roughly 290,000 distinct CDR3 sequences, about 14% detected once. Specimen: blood. Receptors were obtained from a woman under 40 with Graves' hyperthyroidism that later progressed to Graves' ophthalmopathy.

This clonotype came up many times. The chain uses TRBV28 and TRBJ2-1; D ambiguous. CDR1 and CDR2 from the germline V gene are MDHEN and SYDVKM. Deletions cut 6 bases from V and 5 bases from J, with 5 bases between. The CDR3 covers 11 residues. This CDR3 is CASRGDNEQFF. DNA for the CDR3: TGTGCCAGCAGGGGTGACAATGAGCAGTTCTTC. Supplemented by reference TRBV28 and TRBJ2-1, the full variable domain reads DVKVTQSSRYLVKRTGEKVFLECVQDMDHENMFWYRQDPGLGLRLIYFSYDVKMKEKGDIPEGYSVSREKKERFSLILESASTNQTSMYLCASRGDNEQFFGPGTRLTVL.

This clonotype has just a few counts. V is TRBV5-1 and J is TRBJ2-7; 7 nucleotides match TRBD1. This CDR3 region has 15 residues. Germline lookup yields CDR1 SGHRS and CDR2 YFSETQ. V shed 0 bases, J shed 3 bases, and the junction held 6 bases outside the gene matches. CDR3 nucleotides: TGCGCCAGCAGCTTGGAGGCAGGGGGATACTACGAGCAGTACTTC. Protein sequence: CASSLEAGGYYEQYF.

The J gene is TRBJ2-1, the V gene TRBV24-1; possibly TRBD1 or TRBD2 for D (7 bases each). The CDR3 covers 15 residues. Germline V gives CDR1 KGHDR, CDR2 SFDVKD. The ends were cut back, 12 bases at V and 0 bases at J, with 17 bases in the middle. The DNA for the CDR3 is TGTGCCTCTCAGGGGGGGCAGGGCTCCTACAATGAGCAGTTCTTC. This encodes CASQGGQGSYNEQFF.

This clonotype has ten or more counts. The chain carries TRBV20-1 and TRBJ1-1; 9 bases match TRBD1. CDR1 and CDR2 (germline): DFQATT, SNEGSKA (reference sequence). CDR3 length: 13 amino acids. The V gene end was trimmed by 3 bases and the J gene end by 4 bases; junction bases not matched to a gene: 3. The CDR3, as DNA: TGCAGTGCTAGTTGGACAGGGGTCACTGAAGCTTTCTTT. Protein product: CSASWTGVTEAFF.

This clonotype was seen repeatedly, ten times or more. This chain uses TRBV15 with TRBJ2-5, with D hard to call. Germline CDR1 and CDR2: LNHNV and YYDKDF (reference sequence). The CDR3 extends over 14 amino acids. The V end lost 0 bases, the J end lost 5 bases, and 10 bases lay between the germline ends. For the CDR3, the DNA is TGTGCCACCAGCAGAGATTTAGCCCGGGAGACCCAGTACTTC. It is translated as CATSRDLARETQYF.

This chain joins TRBV7-9 and TRBJ2-7; D possibly corresponds to TRBD2 (7 bases). This CDR3 has 12 residues. Trimming removed 8 bases at V and 5 bases at J, with 13 bases between. CDR1 is SEHNR, CDR2 FQNEAQ, per germline (reference sequence). This CDR3 is CASDKGGNEQYF. In DNA, the CDR3 is TGTGCCAGCGATAAGGGGGGGAACGAGCAGTACTTC.

At least ten counts were recorded for this clonotype. V and J are TRBV7-9 and TRBJ2-5; D may be TRBD2 (5 bases). V lost 7 bases and J lost 0, with 12 bases in between. The CDR3 contains 14 residues. Germline V gene data show CDR1 as SEHNR and CDR2 as FQNEAQ (reference sequence). DNA for the CDR3: TGTGCCAGCAATCTAGTGGGAGACCAAGAGACCCAGTACTTC. This codes for CASNLVGDQETQYF. The full variable domain, in which reference TRBV7-9 and TRBJ2-5 provide the parts outside the CDR3, is DTGVSQNPRHKITKRGQNVTFRCDPISEHNRLYWYRQTLGQGPEFLTYFQNEAQLEKSRLLSDRFSAERPKGSFSTLEIQRTEQGDSAMYLCASNLVGDQETQYFGPGTRLLVL.

The chain links TRBV28 to TRBJ1-1; 7 positions agree with TRBD1. The junction had 7 bases not matched to a gene; V was cut back by 6 bases and J by 0 bases. From germline, CDR1 is MDHEN and CDR2 SYDVKM. The CDR3 contains 15 residues. This chain's CDR3 is CASSFPGQMNTEAFF. Here the CDR3 DNA reads TGTGCCAGCAGCTTCCCGGGACAGATGAACACTGAAGCTTTCTTT.

This clonotype was seen repeatedly, ten times or more. CDR3 region: CASTLLGRDNQPQHF. DNA for the CDR3: TGTGCCAGCACCCTACTCGGACGCGATAATCAGCCCCAGCATTTT. This sequence joins TRBV28 and TRBJ1-5; the D is unclear. In germline, CDR1 is MDHEN, CDR2 SYDVKM. V was pared by 7 bases and J by 4 bases, with 17 bases between. CDR3 length equals 15 residues.

This clonotype was seen ten or more times. The chain is built from TRBV20-1 and TRBJ2-1; no definite D call. The CDR3 contains 17 residues. Germline CDR1 reads DFQATT; CDR2 reads SNEGSKA (reference sequence). V was clipped by 6 bases and J by 0 bases, with 21 bases between them. CDR3 sequence reads: CSASDSADLSSYNEQFF. For the CDR3, the DNA is TGCAGTGCCTCGGATAGTGCGGACCTTAGCTCCTACAATGAGCAGTTCTTC.

This clonotype was seen repeatedly, ten times or more. The chain couples TRBV24-1 to TRBJ2-5; TRBD2 might be the D (6 bases). CDR1 is KGHDR and CDR2 is SFDVKD in the germline V gene. This CDR3 is built from 15 residues. V lost 5 bases and J 0 bases, leaving 12 bases between the germline ends. The CDR3 DNA reads TGTGCCACCAGTGGGGCCGGGACTTACCAAGAGACCCAGTACTTC. Translated: CATSGAGTYQETQYF.

This clonotype was counted a few times. V usage is TRBV5-1 and J usage is TRBJ2-3; a weak D match, TRBD1 (5 bases). CDR3 length equals 13 residues. V was cut by 4 bases and J by 5 bases, with 11 bases left in between. CDR1 and CDR2 from the germline V gene are SGHRS and YFSETQ. The CDR3 protein is CASSRDRLDTQYF. CDR3 DNA sequence: TGCGCCAGCAGCCGTGACAGATTAGATACGCAGTATTTT. The entire variable domain, with the rest obtained from reference TRBV5-1 and TRBJ2-3, is as follows: KAGVTQTPRYLIKTRGQQVTLSCSPISGHRSVSWYQQTPGQGLQFLFEYFSETQRNKGNFPGRFSGRQFSNSRSEMNVSTLELGDSALYLCASSRDRLDTQYFGPGTRLTVL.

This clonotype was seen many times. The chain has TRBV2 and TRBJ2-1; D call uncertain. V was clipped by 3 bases and J by 2 bases, with 8 bases between them. The CDR3 contains 14 residues. The germline CDR1 and CDR2 sequences are SNHLY and FYNNEI. The CDR3 loop reads CASSEARAYNEQFF. In DNA, the CDR3 is TGTGCCAGCAGTGAGGCCCGGGCCTACAATGAGCAGTTCTTC.

V usage is TRBV12-3 or TRBV12-4 and J usage is TRBJ2-5, with 7 bases fitting TRBD1. The trim removed 5 bases at V and 5 bases at J, leaving 11 bases unmatched. CDR3 length equals 15 residues. CDR3 sequence reads: CASSQQGPLGETQYF. The CDR3 DNA is TGTGCCAGCAGTCAACAGGGGCCCCTTGGTGAGACCCAGTACTTC.

With respect to this clonotype: This clone may be a read error of a much larger clone one base away. This sequence joins TRBV27 and TRBJ2-1; D call uncertain. The CDR3 contains 15 residues. CDR1 is MNHEY and CDR2 is SMNVEV in the germline V gene (reference sequence). The CDR3 sequence is CANSLGSHSYNEQFF. CDR3 DNA sequence: TGTGCCAACAGTTTGGGCAGCCACTCCTACAATGAGCAGTTCTTC.

This rearrangement joins TRBV6-2 or TRBV6-3 to TRBJ1-2, with 7 bases lining up with TRBD1. Germline trimming cut 0 bases from V and 0 bases from J; bases unmatched to any gene: 19. This CDR3 has 21 residues. The germline V gene has CDR1 MNHEY and CDR2 SVGEGT. The CDR3 sequence is CASSYSIKSLTRQGANYGYTF. The DNA for the CDR3 is TGTGCCAGCAGTTACTCGATCAAGAGCCTCACCCGACAGGGAGCTAACTATGGCTACACCTTC.

A few counts support this clonotype. The rearrangement uses TRBV2 and TRBJ2-7, with D perhaps matching TRBD1 or TRBD2 (5 bases each). Germline CDR1 SNHLY, CDR2 FYNNEI. The germline V and J ends were trimmed by 6 bases and 2 bases, with 11 bases remaining between them. The CDR3 sequence is 13 residues long. The CDR3 loop reads CASRGTATYEQYF. DNA of the CDR3: TGTGCCAGCAGGGGGACGGCAACCTACGAGCAGTACTTC. The whole variable domain, remainder taken from reference TRBV2 and TRBJ2-7, is EPEVTQTPSHQVTQMGQEVILRCVPISNHLYFYWYRQILGQKVEFLVSFYNNEISEKSEIFDDQFSVERPDGSNFTLKIRSTKLEDSAMYFCASRGTATYEQYFGPGTRLTVT.

This clonotype was recorded at least ten times. The CDR3 bases are TGTGCCAGCAGCTTAGGCCCCGGGTTTGAGCAGTTCTTC. Amino acids: CASSLGPGFEQFF. J is TRBJ2-1 and V is TRBV13; D remains unclear. Between the trimmed V and J ends, which lost 0 bases and 9 bases, there was a span of 9 bases. The germline CDR1 and CDR2 sequences are PRHDT and FYEKMQ (reference sequence). The CDR3 runs to 13 residues.

This clonotype has a count of ten or more. V usage is TRBV29-1 and J usage is TRBJ2-3; tentatively, D is TRBD2 (5 bases). Germline lookup yields CDR1 SQVTM and CDR2 ANQGSEA. V shed 2 bases and J shed 6 bases, with 18 bases lying between them. The CDR3 has 15 amino acids. The CDR3 nucleotides are TGCAGCGTTGAAAGCCTGGGATCGAGAGGGGATACGCAGTATTTT. Translation gives CSVESLGSRGDTQYF.